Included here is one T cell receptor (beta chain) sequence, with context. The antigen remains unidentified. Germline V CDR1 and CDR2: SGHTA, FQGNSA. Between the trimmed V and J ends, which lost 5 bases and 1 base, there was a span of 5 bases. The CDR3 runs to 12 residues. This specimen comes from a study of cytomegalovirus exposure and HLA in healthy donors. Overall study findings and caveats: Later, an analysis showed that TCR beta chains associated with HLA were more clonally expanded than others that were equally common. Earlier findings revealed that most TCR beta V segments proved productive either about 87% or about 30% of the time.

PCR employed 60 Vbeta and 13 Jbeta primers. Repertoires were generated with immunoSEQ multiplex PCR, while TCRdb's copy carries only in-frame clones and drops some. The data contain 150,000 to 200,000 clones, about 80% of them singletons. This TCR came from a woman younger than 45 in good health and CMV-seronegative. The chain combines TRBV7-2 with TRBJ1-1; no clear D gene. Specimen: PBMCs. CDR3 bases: TGTGCCAGCAGCCCAAAGAACACTGAAGCTTTCTTT. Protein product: CASSPKNTEAFF. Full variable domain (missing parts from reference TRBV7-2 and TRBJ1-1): GAGVSQSPSNKVTEKGKDVELRCDPISGHTALYWYRQSLGQGLEFLIYFQGNSAPDKSGLPSDRFSAERTGGSVSTLTIQRTQQEDSAVYLCASSPKNTEAFFGQGTRLTVV.